These T cell receptor beta chains were read from a single sample in a study of blood T cell repertoires in COVID-19. Repertoires were generated with immunoSEQ multiplex PCR, while TCRdb's copy carries only in-frame clones and drops some. The table records under 300,000 clones, 65% to 85% of them present only once. Sample: peripheral blood. The receptor source for this set is an elderly man with acute or convalescent COVID-19. Each CDR3 is given with its conserved first and last residue. Each record gives: clone size, V gene, D gene, J gene, CDR3 DNA, CDR3 protein. D genes are given only for firm matches. Only part of the rows carry a size: once, few, many, or a class if the clone is expanded.

abundance: .; v_gene: TRBV3-1/TRBV3-2; d_gene: .; j_gene: TRBJ2-3; CDR3nt: TGTGCCAGCAGCCCCCGGGACTTGGCAGATACGCAGTATTTT; CDR3aa: CASSPRDLADTQYF
abundance: .; v_gene: TRBV5-4; d_gene: .; j_gene: TRBJ2-7; CDR3nt: TGTGCCAGCAGCTTCCCTCCCTCCTACGAGCAGTACTTC; CDR3aa: CASSFPPSYEQYF
abundance: .; v_gene: TRBV6-5; d_gene: TRBD1; j_gene: TRBJ1-3; CDR3nt: TGTGCCAGCAGCACCGGGACAGGGGGCGGAAACACCATATATTTT; CDR3aa: CASSTGTGGGNTIYF
abundance: .; v_gene: TRBV7-8; d_gene: TRBD2; j_gene: TRBJ2-1; CDR3nt: TGTGCCAGCAGTTTGACTAGCGGGCGCTACAATGAGCAGTTCTTC; CDR3aa: CASSLTSGRYNEQFF
abundance: once; v_gene: TRBV5-1; d_gene: TRBD2; j_gene: TRBJ2-2; CDR3nt: TGCGCCAGCAGGGCCAGACTAGCGGGCGGGGAGCTGTTTTTT; CDR3aa: CASRARLAGGELFF
abundance: .; v_gene: TRBV3-1/TRBV3-2; d_gene: .; j_gene: TRBJ2-5; CDR3nt: TGTGCCAGCAGGACGACTACTCAAGAGACCCAGTACTTC; CDR3aa: CASRTTTQETQYF
abundance: .; v_gene: TRBV18; d_gene: TRBD2; j_gene: TRBJ2-3; CDR3nt: TGTGCCAGCTCACCACGAAGCGGGATCAGCACAGATACGCAGTATTTT; CDR3aa: CASSPRSGISTDTQYF
abundance: .; v_gene: TRBV2; d_gene: .; j_gene: TRBJ1-2; CDR3nt: TGTGCCAGCAGTCCAGACAACAACTATGGCTACACCTTC; CDR3aa: CASSPDNNYGYTF
abundance: .; v_gene: TRBV9; d_gene: .; j_gene: TRBJ2-3; CDR3nt: TGTGCCAGCAGCCAGGGTTACACAGATACGCAGTATTTT; CDR3aa: CASSQGYTDTQYF
abundance: .; v_gene: TRBV28; d_gene: TRBD1; j_gene: TRBJ1-1; CDR3nt: TGTGCCAGCAGTTTAGGAGGGGGCCACCTTGAAGCTTTCTTT; CDR3aa: CASSLGGGHLEAFF
abundance: .; v_gene: TRBV3-1/TRBV3-2; d_gene: TRBD2; j_gene: TRBJ2-7; CDR3nt: TGTGCCAGCAGCCAAGACGGGACTAGCGGGAGTCACGAGCAGTACTTC; CDR3aa: CASSQDGTSGSHEQYF
abundance: once; v_gene: TRBV7-2; d_gene: .; j_gene: TRBJ1-3; CDR3nt: TGTGCCAGCAGCTTAGTAGCGGACGTAAGCTCTGGAAACACCATATATTTT; CDR3aa: CASSLVADVSSGNTIYF
abundance: .; v_gene: TRBV2; d_gene: TRBD1; j_gene: TRBJ1-1; CDR3nt: TGTGCCAGCAGCCTCAGAGGGACAGGGGTGACTGAAGCTTTCTTT; CDR3aa: CASSLRGTGVTEAFF
abundance: .; v_gene: TRBV19; d_gene: TRBD1; j_gene: TRBJ2-7; CDR3nt: TGTGCCAGTAGTACCTGGGACAGTTATCGAGCCTACGAGCAGTACTTC; CDR3aa: CASSTWDSYRAYEQYF
abundance: .; v_gene: TRBV6-1; d_gene: .; j_gene: TRBJ2-3; CDR3nt: TGTGCCAGCAGTGACACAGTCCAAGATACGCAGTATTTT; CDR3aa: CASSDTVQDTQYF
abundance: .; v_gene: TRBV2; d_gene: .; j_gene: TRBJ2-7; CDR3nt: TGTGCCAGCAGATCAGGTGGTTTCGAGCAGTACTTC; CDR3aa: CASRSGGFEQYF
abundance: .; v_gene: TRBV10-2; d_gene: .; j_gene: TRBJ2-3; CDR3nt: TGCGCCAGCAGTCGGGGAGAAGATACGCAGTATTTT; CDR3aa: CASSRGEDTQYF
abundance: .; v_gene: TRBV13; d_gene: TRBD2; j_gene: TRBJ2-7; CDR3nt: TGTGCCAGCAGCCCGGGACTAGCGGGGCTCCGCGATTTGGACGAGCAGTACTTC; CDR3aa: CASSPGLAGLRDLDEQYF
abundance: .; v_gene: TRBV3-1/TRBV3-2; d_gene: TRBD1; j_gene: TRBJ1-2; CDR3nt: TGTGCCAGCAGCCAACGTTCCGGGACAGGGCTCGGCTACACCTTC; CDR3aa: CASSQRSGTGLGYTF
abundance: few; v_gene: TRBV3-1/TRBV3-2; d_gene: .; j_gene: TRBJ2-7; CDR3nt: TGTGCCAGCAGTCGGGGGACTGGAAGCTACGAGCAGTACTTC; CDR3aa: CASSRGTGSYEQYF
abundance: .; v_gene: TRBV7-2; d_gene: TRBD2; j_gene: TRBJ2-1; CDR3nt: TGTGCCAGCAGTCAGACTAGCGGGGGCCATCCGTTCTTC; CDR3aa: CASSQTSGGHPFF
abundance: .; v_gene: TRBV2; d_gene: TRBD1; j_gene: TRBJ2-7; CDR3nt: TGTGCCAGCAGTTCCCCCGGGACAGGGTTTTTTCTCTACGAGCAGTACTTC; CDR3aa: CASSSPGTGFFLYEQYF
abundance: .; v_gene: TRBV2; d_gene: TRBD2; j_gene: TRBJ2-3; CDR3nt: TGTGCCAGCAGAAGAACTAGCGGGGGACAACCAGATACGCAGTATTTT; CDR3aa: CASRRTSGGQPDTQYF
abundance: .; v_gene: TRBV18; d_gene: .; j_gene: TRBJ1-1; CDR3nt: TGTGCCAGCTCACCTACAGAAAACACTGAAGCTTTCTTT; CDR3aa: CASSPTENTEAFF
abundance: .; v_gene: TRBV10-2; d_gene: TRBD1; j_gene: TRBJ1-1; CDR3nt: TGCGCCAGCAGGACTGGACAGGGTTGGACTGAAGCTTTCTTT; CDR3aa: CASRTGQGWTEAFF
abundance: .; v_gene: TRBV3-1/TRBV3-2; d_gene: .; j_gene: TRBJ1-1; CDR3nt: TGTGCCAGCAGCCAGAGGCTTGACACTGAAGCTTTCTTT; CDR3aa: CASSQRLDTEAFF
abundance: .; v_gene: TRBV10-3; d_gene: TRBD2; j_gene: TRBJ2-2; CDR3nt: TGTGCCATCAATTTAGCGGGAGGGTCCGGGGAGCTGTTTTTT; CDR3aa: CAINLAGGSGELFF
abundance: .; v_gene: TRBV14; d_gene: .; j_gene: TRBJ2-7; CDR3nt: TGTGCCAGCAGCCAATGGCAGGGCCCCACCTACGAGCAGTACTTC; CDR3aa: CASSQWQGPTYEQYF
abundance: once; v_gene: TRBV18; d_gene: .; j_gene: TRBJ1-1; CDR3nt: TGTGCCAGCTCACCGCAGAAAAACACTGAAGCTTTCTTT; CDR3aa: CASSPQKNTEAFF